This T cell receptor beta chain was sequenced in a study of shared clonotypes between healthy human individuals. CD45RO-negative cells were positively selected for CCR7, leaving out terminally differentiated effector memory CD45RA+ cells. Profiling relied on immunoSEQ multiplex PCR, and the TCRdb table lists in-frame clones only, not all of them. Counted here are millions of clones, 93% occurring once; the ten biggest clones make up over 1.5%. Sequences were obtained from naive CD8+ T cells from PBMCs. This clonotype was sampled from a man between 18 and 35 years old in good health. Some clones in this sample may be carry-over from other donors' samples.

The CDR3 DNA sequence: TGTGCCATCAGTGAGGGGGCAGGGGAGTGGGGCTACACCTTC. Its protein is CAISEGAGEWGYTF. The chain recombines TRBV10-3 with TRBJ1-2; TRBD1 might be the D (6 bases). CDR1 and CDR2 from the germline V gene are ENHRY and SYGVKD. The CDR3 runs 14 residues. V was clipped by 2 bases and J by 8 bases, with 15 bases between them.